This TCR beta chain was identified during a study of blood T cell repertoires in COVID-19. Method: immunoSEQ multiplex PCR; TCRdb's copy keeps in-frame clones and lacks some. In the table there are 240,000 or so clones, about 89% of which are singletons. This sequence originates from a man aged 35-49 years who had recovered from COVID-19. The sequencing sample was made of PBMCs or T cells enriched from blood (not recorded which).

The CDR3 coding sequence is TGTGCCAGCAGCTTAACAGGGGGACAGTTCTCCTACGAGCAGTACTTC. Its protein product is CASSLTGGQFSYEQYF. The gene calls are TRBV7-3 and TRBJ2-7; TRBD1 matches 7 bases. With 0 bases clipped from V and 0 bases from J, the junction kept 5 bases outside the gene matches. The CDR3 runs to 16 residues. Germline V gene data show CDR1 as SGHTA and CDR2 as FQGTGA.